The 32 T cell receptor beta chains listed next were all sequenced from one sample in a study of a mutant IDH1 vaccine in newly diagnosed glioma. These receptors are not linked to any known antigen. Indicated time point: week 23, last vaccination. Vaccination comprised doses that each held 300 ug of mutant IDH1 20-mer peptide, plus topical imiquimod. Data came from immunoSEQ multiplex PCR; TCRdb stores just in-frame clones and leaves some out. The sample lists about 30,000 clones, over 80% occurring once. The material was PBMCs, obtained from a glioma patient whose treatment included an IDH1 peptide vaccine. These receptors all stem from a woman under 30 with glioma.

The chain combines TRBV5-4 with TRBJ2-1, with 10 bases identical to TRBD2. The J segment lost 8 bases and the V segment lost 0 bases, leaving 11 bases of the junction unmatched. The germline V gene has CDR1 SGHNT and CDR2 YYREEE (reference sequence). This CDR3 is built from 17 residues. DNA for the CDR3: TGTGCCAGCAGCTTGGGATTAGCGGGAGGTAAGAGGCATGAGCAGTTCTTC. Encoded protein: CASSLGLAGGKRHEQFF. The variable domain in full, with the rest retrieved from reference TRBV5-4 and TRBJ2-1, is ETGVTQSPTHLIKTRGQQVTLRCSSQSGHNTVSWYQQALGQGPQFIFQYYREEENGRGNFPPRFSGLQFPNYSSELNVNALELDDSALYLCASSLGLAGGKRHEQFFGPGTRLTVL.

V gene TRBV7-8 combines with J gene TRBJ2-1, with D uncertain. CDR1 SGHVS and CDR2 FQNEAQ come from the germline V gene. Trimming shortened V by 2 bases and J by 13 bases, and 9 bases separated the two germline ends. CDR3 size: 11 residues. This CDR3 is CASSLYDTQFF. In DNA form, the CDR3 reads TGTGCCAGCAGCTTATATGATACCCAGTTCTTC.

V is TRBV6-6 and J is TRBJ2-2; TRBD1 is a possible D gene (6 bases). The CDR3 consists of 15 residues. With 0 bases removed from V and 1 base from J, the gap between germline ends came to 6 bases. Germline V gene lookup returns CDR1 MNHNY and CDR2 SVGAGI (reference sequence). The CDR3 region has the DNA TGTGCCAGCAGTTACTCACAGGGGAACACCGGGGAGCTGTTTTTT. It is translated as CASSYSQGNTGELFF.

The chain is built from TRBV7-2 and TRBJ2-1; unclear D gene. With 3 bases removed from V and 7 bases from J, the gap between germline ends came to 13 bases. CDR1 is SGHTA, CDR2 FQGNSA, per germline. This CDR3 contains 14 residues. DNA of the CDR3: TGTGCCAGCAGCTTCCGGACCGCGAAGAATGAGCAGTTCTTC. This sequence encodes CASSFRTAKNEQFF.

V usage is TRBV2 and J usage is TRBJ2-3, with D hard to call. CDR1 and CDR2 from the germline V gene are SNHLY and FYNNEI. CDR3 length equals 13 residues. The V end lost 7 bases, the J end lost 3 bases, and 11 bases lay between the germline ends. CDR3 coding DNA: TGTGCCAGCACCCCGGAGATAACAGATACGCAGTATTTT. Translated, it gives CASTPEITDTQYF.

The chain couples TRBV9 to TRBJ2-5, with TRBD2 matching over 8 bases. CDR1 and CDR2 (germline): SGDLS, YYNGEE. The V gene end was trimmed by 5 bases and the J gene end by 0 bases; junction bases not matched to a gene: 9. CDR3 length: 16 amino acids. The CDR3 DNA is TGTGCCAGCAGTATAACTAGCGGCCATTACCAAGAGACCCAGTACTTC. It translates to CASSITSGHYQETQYF.

This clone was observed a single time. The CDR3 bases are TGTGCCAGCAGTTTTCGGGGTGGACAAAACTCCGAGCAGTACTTC. Its protein product is CASSFRGGQNSEQYF. The rearrangement joins TRBV5-6 to TRBJ2-7; the D gene could be TRBD1 or TRBD2 (5 bases each). V lost 5 bases, J lost 6 bases, and 21 bases lay in between. The CDR3 covers 15 residues. Germline V gene sequence: CDR1 SGHDT, CDR2 YYEEEE.

This chain links TRBV28 with TRBJ1-4, with 8 bases that match TRBD1. V was clipped by 5 bases and J by 3 bases; unmatched bases: 2. The CDR3 has 14 residues. The germline V gene has CDR1 MDHEN and CDR2 SYDVKM. Here the CDR3 reads CASSAGGPNEKLFF. The CDR3 DNA sequence: TGTGCCAGCAGTGCAGGGGGCCCTAATGAAAAACTGTTTTTT.

V and J are TRBV4-1 and TRBJ1-2; weak D call: TRBD1 (5 bases). The CDR3 is made up of 17 amino acids. Germline V gene data show CDR1 as MGHRA and CDR2 as YSYEKL. V lost 1 base, J lost 7 bases, and 22 bases lay in between. In DNA form, the CDR3 reads TGCGCCAGCAGCCAAGTTGGTAGAGGGGAAGGGTACCGTGGCTACACCTTC. It translates to CASSQVGRGEGYRGYTF.

The table lists this clone with a few counts. This chain joins TRBV7-9 and TRBJ1-2, with D hard to call. Per germline, CDR1 SEHNR and CDR2 FQNEAQ (reference sequence). CDR3 size: 12 residues. The V end lost 6 bases, the J end lost 2 bases, and 7 bases lay between the germline ends. CDR3 residues: CASSTQNYGYTF. The CDR3 nucleotides are TGTGCCAGCAGTACACAAAACTATGGCTACACCTTC. Together with reference TRBV7-9 and TRBJ1-2, the CDR3 gives the full variable domain: DTGVSQNPRHKITKRGQNVTFRCDPISEHNRLYWYRQTLGQGPEFLTYFQNEAQLEKSRLLSDRFSAERPKGSFSTLEIQRTEQGDSAMYLCASSTQNYGYTFGSGTRLTVV.

In this sample, this clone turned up once. This chain joins TRBV2 and TRBJ2-7, with D perhaps TRBD1 (5 bases). The germline V gene has CDR1 SNHLY and CDR2 FYNNEI. The CDR3 is 15 amino acids. Trimming took off 4 bases at V and 1 base at J, with 14 bases between the two ends. As DNA, the CDR3 is TGTGCCAGCAGTGTAGCCAGGGCCGCTTCCTACGAGCAGTACTTC. As protein: CASSVARAASYEQYF.

This clone was detected once. The rearrangement joins TRBV2 to TRBJ2-7, with 10 nucleotides matching TRBD1. The germline CDR1 and CDR2 sequences are SNHLY and FYNNEI. This CDR3 region has 12 residues. The ends lost 5 bases at V and 12 bases at J; junction bases unmatched: 7. CDR3 sequence reads: CASSTGQGPLYF. CDR3 sequence (DNA): TGTGCCAGCAGTACGGGACAGGGGCCTTTGTACTTC.

The chain carries TRBV4-3 and TRBJ2-7; no clear D gene. CDR1 is LGHNA, CDR2 YSLEER, per germline. Deletions cut 2 bases from V and 1 base from J, with 15 bases between. The CDR3 is made up of 16 amino acids. CDR3 region: CASSQRSPGPSYEQYF. CDR3 in DNA: TGCGCCAGCAGCCAAAGAAGTCCCGGACCGTCCTACGAGCAGTACTTC.

The chain couples TRBV7-2 to TRBJ2-5; TRBD2 agrees at 11 bases. This CDR3 is 16 amino acids long. J gave up 2 bases and V 1 base, and 3 bases lay outside the gene matches. Germline CDR1 is SGHTA and CDR2 is FQGNSA. The CDR3 loop reads CASSLVAGGIQETQYF. The CDR3, as DNA: TGTGCCAGCAGCTTAGTAGCGGGAGGGATTCAAGAGACCCAGTACTTC.

This clone was recorded once. Other DNA sequences of this sample code for an identical CDR3. The chain recombines TRBV5-1 with TRBJ1-1; no clear D gene. The CDR3 covers 11 residues. V lost 0 bases to trimming and J lost 6 bases, with 3 bases between them. Looked up from germline, CDR1 is SGHRS and CDR2 is YFSETQ. The DNA for the CDR3 is TGCGCCAGCAGCTTGGGTTCTGAAGCTTTCTTT. Residues: CASSLGSEAFF. Combining the CDR3 with reference TRBV5-1 and TRBJ1-1 gives the whole variable domain KAGVTQTPRYLIKTRGQQVTLSCSPISGHRSVSWYQQTPGQGLQFLFEYFSETQRNKGNFPGRFSGRQFSNSRSEMNVSTLELGDSALYLCASSLGSEAFFGQGTRLTVV.

The chain couples TRBV4-1 to TRBJ1-5, with a possible D match to TRBD1 (6 bases). The CDR3 is 15 amino acids. Trimming removed 3 bases at V and 5 bases at J, with 14 bases between. Per the germline V gene, CDR1 is MGHRA and CDR2 is YSYEKL. The CDR3 DNA is TGCGCCAGCAGCCACTCAGTAGGGGGGGATCAGCCCCAGCATTTT. This gives the protein CASSHSVGGDQPQHF.

The rearrangement joins TRBV7-9 to TRBJ1-6; 7 nucleotides line up with TRBD1. V shed 4 bases and J 7 bases; nucleotides not matched to a gene: 7. This CDR3 is 15 amino acids long. The germline gives CDR1 SEHNR, CDR2 FQNEAQ (reference sequence). The CDR3 here is CASSSPDRSNSPLHF. In DNA, the CDR3 is TGTGCCAGCAGCTCACCGGACAGGAGCAATTCACCCCTCCACTTT. Full variable domain (remainder filled in from reference TRBV7-9 and TRBJ1-6): DTGVSQNPRHKITKRGQNVTFRCDPISEHNRLYWYRQTLGQGPEFLTYFQNEAQLEKSRLLSDRFSAERPKGSFSTLEIQRTEQGDSAMYLCASSSPDRSNSPLHFGNGTRLTVT.

The rearrangement uses TRBV30 and TRBJ2-1, with D unresolved. The CDR3 has 15 amino acids. V was pared by 3 bases and J by 1 base, with 13 bases between. Germline V lookup: CDR1 GTSNPN, CDR2 SVGIG (reference sequence). Here the CDR3 reads CAWSPASVSYNEQFF. CDR3 DNA: TGTGCCTGGAGCCCCGCTTCTGTTTCCTACAATGAGCAGTTCTTC. Variable domain in full (rest from reference TRBV30 and TRBJ2-1): SQTIHQWPATLVQPVGSPLSLECTVEGTSNPNLYWYRQAAGRGLQLLFYSVGIGQISSEVPQNLSASRPQDRQFILSSKKLLLSDSGFYLCAWSPASVSYNEQFFGPGTRLTVL.

The rearrangement links TRBV7-9 to TRBJ2-4; D not certain. The CDR3 consists of 14 residues. CDR1 SEHNR and CDR2 FQNEAQ come from the germline V gene (reference sequence). Deletions cut 3 bases from V and 2 bases from J, with 8 bases between. The CDR3 reads CASSLGNSKNIQYF. The CDR3 DNA follows: TGTGCCAGCAGCTTGGGGAACTCCAAAAACATTCAGTACTTC.

The genes are TRBV19 and TRBJ1-2; 9 positions match TRBD1. CDR1 LNHDA and CDR2 SQIVND come from the germline V gene (reference sequence). V shed 6 bases and J 4 bases; nucleotides not matched to a gene: 9. The CDR3 is made up of 15 amino acids. In DNA form, the CDR3 reads TGTGCCAGTAGCAGGGACAGGGTCTACAGCTATGGCTACACCTTC. Protein: CASSRDRVYSYGYTF.

The chain employs TRBV30 and TRBJ1-1; D might be TRBD1 (5 bases). Trimming shortened V by 3 bases and J by 5 bases, and 13 bases separated the two germline ends. The CDR3 is 13 amino acids. The germline CDR1 and CDR2 sequences are GTSNPN and SVGIG (reference sequence). CDR3 in amino acids: CAWSDGASTEAFF. CDR3 sequence (DNA): TGTGCCTGGAGCGACGGGGCCTCGACTGAAGCTTTCTTT.

The chain has TRBV9 and TRBJ2-5, with 7 nucleotides matching TRBD2. The CDR3 runs to 17 residues. The trim removed 4 bases at V and 0 bases at J, leaving 12 bases unmatched. Germline loops: CDR1 SGDLS, CDR2 YYNGEE. CDR3 sequence: CASSPSGGLNYQETQYF. The CDR3 DNA reads TGTGCCAGCAGCCCATCGGGGGGTCTTAATTACCAAGAGACCCAGTACTTC.

This clone has a handful of counts. The genes are TRBV5-5 and TRBJ2-5; D may be TRBD1 (6 bases). Germline V gives CDR1 SGHKS, CDR2 YYEKEE (reference sequence). The length of the CDR3 is 12 residues. V was cut by 4 bases and J by 5 bases, with 9 bases left in between. As DNA, the CDR3 is TGTGCCAGCAGCCTCCAGGGGGAGACCCAGTACTTC. This codes for CASSLQGETQYF.

This chain joins TRBV11-3 and TRBJ2-4, with a tentative D call TRBD1 (6 bases). This CDR3 contains 15 residues. From germline, CDR1 is SGHNT and CDR2 YENEEA. Deletions cut 6 bases from V and 1 base from J, with 13 bases between. In DNA form, the CDR3 reads TGTGCCAGCAGTCCGGATACAGGGGCCAAAAACATTCAGTACTTC. It is translated as CASSPDTGAKNIQYF.

V and J are TRBV10-3 and TRBJ1-5, with a tentative D call TRBD1 (5 bases). Trimming stripped 6 bases from V and 5 bases from J, with 17 bases between. Germline V gene lookup returns CDR1 ENHRY and CDR2 SYGVKD. The CDR3 contains 15 residues. The chain's CDR3 is CAISERGPGDQPQHF. The DNA of the CDR3 is TGTGCCATCAGCGAAAGGGGCCCGGGGGATCAGCCCCAGCATTTT.

This clone was counted only a few times. The chain uses TRBV6-6 and TRBJ1-1; D is unclear. Germline CDR1 and CDR2: MNHNY and SVGAGI (reference sequence). The CDR3 extends over 13 amino acids. Trimming stripped 6 bases from V and 6 bases from J, with 14 bases between. DNA of the CDR3: TGTGCCAGCAGCTCCAGAGACGAGGCTGAAGCTTTCTTT. Translating gives CASSSRDEAEAFF.

The J gene is TRBJ2-7, the V gene TRBV14, with D unclear. Germline-derived CDR1 and CDR2 are SGHDN and FVKESK. The CDR3 loop spans 11 amino acids. V lost 2 bases to trimming and J lost 1 base, with 0 bases between them. The CDR3 spells CASSQSYEQYF. In nucleotides, the CDR3 is TGTGCCAGCAGCCAATCCTACGAGCAGTACTTC.

The chain has TRBV6-5 and TRBJ1-2; no firm D call. CDR3 size: 12 residues. Trimming took 6 bases from V and 5 from J, leaving 10 bases between them. Germline CDR1 is MNHEY and CDR2 is SVGAGI. In nucleotides, the CDR3 is TGTGCCAGCAGCCGGACGAAGTATGGCTACACCTTC. This encodes CASSRTKYGYTF.

The chain has TRBV25-1 and TRBJ2-1; D gene unclear. Trimming left V 3 bases short and J 1 base short, with 10 bases between. Germline CDR1 MGHDK, CDR2 SYGVNS. This CDR3 has 15 residues. The CDR3 loop is CASSDPPSSYNEQFF. The CDR3 DNA follows: TGTGCCAGCAGTGATCCTCCCTCATCCTACAATGAGCAGTTCTTC.

This chain uses TRBV29-1 with TRBJ2-7, with 14 bases that match TRBD2. Per germline, CDR1 SQVTM and CDR2 ANQGSEA. The CDR3 totals 15 residues. V was pared by 5 bases and J by 6 bases, with 9 bases of the junction left unmatched. CDR3 region: CSVHTGTSGSGEQYF. The CDR3 DNA is TGCAGCGTTCACACCGGGACTAGCGGGAGCGGCGAGCAGTACTTC.

The chain employs TRBV28 and TRBJ1-2, with D perhaps TRBD1 (5 bases). Germline lookup yields CDR1 MDHEN and CDR2 SYDVKM. This CDR3 has 12 amino acids. V was cut by 3 bases and J by 7 bases, with 9 bases left in between. CDR3 protein: CASSLGTSGYTF. CDR3 sequence (DNA): TGTGCCAGCAGTTTGGGGACCAGTGGCTACACCTTC.

This clone was observed a handful of times. The rearrangement joins TRBV25-1 to TRBJ1-1, with a possible D match to TRBD1 (6 bases). V gave up 6 bases and J gave up 0 bases, with 11 bases separating them. The CDR3 contains 14 residues. Looked up from germline, CDR1 is MGHDK and CDR2 is SYGVNS. CDR3 loop: CASSPDRLNTEAFF. CDR3 sequence (DNA): TGTGCCAGCAGCCCCGACAGGTTGAACACTGAAGCTTTCTTT.